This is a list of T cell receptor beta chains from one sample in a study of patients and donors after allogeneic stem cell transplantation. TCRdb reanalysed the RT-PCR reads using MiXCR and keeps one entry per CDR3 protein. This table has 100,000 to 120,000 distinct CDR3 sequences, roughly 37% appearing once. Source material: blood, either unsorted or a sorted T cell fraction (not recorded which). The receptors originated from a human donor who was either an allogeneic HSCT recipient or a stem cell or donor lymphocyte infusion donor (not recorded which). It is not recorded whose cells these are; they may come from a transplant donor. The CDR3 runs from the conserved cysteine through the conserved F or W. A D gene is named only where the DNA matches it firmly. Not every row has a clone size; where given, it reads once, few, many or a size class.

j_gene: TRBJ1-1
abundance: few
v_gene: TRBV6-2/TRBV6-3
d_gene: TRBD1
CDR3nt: TGTGCCAGCAGTTCCCGGCCGTGGGCAGGGGGCACTGAAGCTTTCTTT
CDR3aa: CASSSRPWAGGTEAFF

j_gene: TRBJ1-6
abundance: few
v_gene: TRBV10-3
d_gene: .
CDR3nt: TGTGCCATCAGAGGCGGACCGGTCGGTAATTCACCCCTCCACTTT
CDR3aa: CAIRGGPVGNSPLHF

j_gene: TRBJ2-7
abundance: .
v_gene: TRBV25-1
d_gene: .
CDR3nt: TGTGCCAGCAGTGAGAACAAGGGGGTTTCCTACGAGCAGTACTTC
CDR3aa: CASSENKGVSYEQYF

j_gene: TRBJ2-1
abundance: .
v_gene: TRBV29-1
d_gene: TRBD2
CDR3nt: TGCAGCGTCACCGGGACTAGCGGAGCCTACAATGAGCAGTTCTTC
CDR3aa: CSVTGTSGAYNEQFF

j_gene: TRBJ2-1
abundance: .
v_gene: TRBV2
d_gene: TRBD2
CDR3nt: TGTGCCAGCAGAACCACGACTAGCGGGAAAGGCTACAATGAGCAGTTCTTC
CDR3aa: CASRTTTSGKGYNEQFF

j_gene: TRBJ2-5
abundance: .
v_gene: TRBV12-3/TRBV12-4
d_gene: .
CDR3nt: TGTGCCAGCAGTTTACGGAGGGCCGGGCAGACCCAGTACTTC
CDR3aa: CASSLRRAGQTQYF

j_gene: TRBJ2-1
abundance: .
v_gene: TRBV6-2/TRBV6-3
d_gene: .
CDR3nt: TGTGCCAGCAGTTACATGAATGAGCAGTTCTTC
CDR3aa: CASSYMNEQFF

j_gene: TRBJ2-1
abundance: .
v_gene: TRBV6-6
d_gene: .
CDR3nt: TGTGCCAGCAGTCGAGAAATGAGTGCACGCAATGAGCAGTTCTTC
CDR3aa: CASSREMSARNEQFF

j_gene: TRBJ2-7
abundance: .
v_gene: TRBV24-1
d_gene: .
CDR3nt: TGTGCCACCAGTGACTCTAGGGGTTACGAGCAGTACTTC
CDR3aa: CATSDSRGYEQYF

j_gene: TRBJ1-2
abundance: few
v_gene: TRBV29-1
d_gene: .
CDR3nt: TGCAGCGTTGATCGGTGGGGGGCCGGGACAAACTATGGCTACACCTTC
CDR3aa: CSVDRWGAGTNYGYTF

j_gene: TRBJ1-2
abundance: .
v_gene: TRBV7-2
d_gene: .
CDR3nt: TGTGCCAGCAGCTTAGCCGGACAGCAGTATGGCTACACCTTC
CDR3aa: CASSLAGQQYGYTF

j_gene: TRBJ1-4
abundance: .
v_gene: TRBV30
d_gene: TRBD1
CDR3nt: TGTGCCTGGAGTAACAGGGACAGGGTCGGTCGCGAAAAACTGTTTTTT
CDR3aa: CAWSNRDRVGREKLFF

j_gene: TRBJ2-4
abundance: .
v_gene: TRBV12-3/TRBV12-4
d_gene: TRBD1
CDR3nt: TGTGCCAGCAGTCTCCGGACAGGGAAGAACATTCAGTACTTC
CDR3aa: CASSLRTGKNIQYF

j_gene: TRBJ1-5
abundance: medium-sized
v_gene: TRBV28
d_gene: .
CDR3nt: TGTGCCAGCAGCACAGGCCCATCCAGCAATCAGCCCCAGCATTTT
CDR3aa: CASSTGPSSNQPQHF

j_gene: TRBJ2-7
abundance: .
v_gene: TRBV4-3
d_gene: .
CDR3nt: TGCGCCAGCAGCCGACAGGCGATGTCCTACGAGCAGTACTTC
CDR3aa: CASSRQAMSYEQYF

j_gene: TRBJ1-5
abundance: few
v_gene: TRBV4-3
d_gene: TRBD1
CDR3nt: TGCGCCAGCAGCCAAGATGACAGGGTCGATCAGCCCCAGCATTTT
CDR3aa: CASSQDDRVDQPQHF

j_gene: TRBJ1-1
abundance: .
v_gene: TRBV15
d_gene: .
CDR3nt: TGTGCCACCAGCAGAGGGGTCAACACTGAAGCTTTCTTT
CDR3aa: CATSRGVNTEAFF

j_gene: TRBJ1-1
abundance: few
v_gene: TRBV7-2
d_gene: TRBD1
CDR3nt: TGTGCCAGCAGCCTCACAGGGGGCGGGTACACTGAAGCTTTCTTT
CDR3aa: CASSLTGGGYTEAFF

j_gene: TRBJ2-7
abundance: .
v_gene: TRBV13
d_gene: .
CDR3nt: TGTGCCAGCAGCTTAGCCAGGAGCTCCTACGAGCAGTACTTC
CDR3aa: CASSLARSSYEQYF

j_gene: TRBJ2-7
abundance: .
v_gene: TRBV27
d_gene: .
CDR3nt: TGTGCCAGCAGTTTATCGTCAGGCTTCCCCTACGAGCAGTACTTC
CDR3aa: CASSLSSGFPYEQYF

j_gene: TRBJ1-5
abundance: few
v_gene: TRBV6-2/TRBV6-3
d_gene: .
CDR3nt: TGTGCCAGCAGCTACCTGGGGAGGGATAGCAATCAGCCCCAGCATTTT
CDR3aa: CASSYLGRDSNQPQHF

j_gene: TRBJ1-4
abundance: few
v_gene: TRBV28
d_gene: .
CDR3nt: TGTGCCAGCTCCAACCGGGCCCTTAATGAAAAACTGTTTTTT
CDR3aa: CASSNRALNEKLFF

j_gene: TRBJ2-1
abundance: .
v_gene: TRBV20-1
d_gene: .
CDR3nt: TGCAGTGCTAGAGAGGACACCCTACCCAATGAGCAGTTCTTC
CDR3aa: CSAREDTLPNEQFF

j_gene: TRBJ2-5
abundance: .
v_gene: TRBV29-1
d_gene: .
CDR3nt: TGCAGCGTAGGACAGTTGGAAGAGACCCAGTACTTC
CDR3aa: CSVGQLEETQYF

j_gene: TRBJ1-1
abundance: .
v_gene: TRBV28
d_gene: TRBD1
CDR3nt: TGTGCCAGCAGTTTACTGACAGGGGATGGAATGAACACTGAAGCTTTCTTT
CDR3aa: CASSLLTGDGMNTEAFF

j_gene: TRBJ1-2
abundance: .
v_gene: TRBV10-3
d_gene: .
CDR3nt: TGTGCCATCAGTGAGCCAAAGGGCGGATATGGCTACACCTTC
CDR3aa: CAISEPKGGYGYTF

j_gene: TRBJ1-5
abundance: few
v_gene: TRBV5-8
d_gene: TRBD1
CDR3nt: TGTGCCAGCAAGACAGGGGGATTAGACTGGAATCAGCCCCAGCATTTT
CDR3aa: CASKTGGLDWNQPQHF

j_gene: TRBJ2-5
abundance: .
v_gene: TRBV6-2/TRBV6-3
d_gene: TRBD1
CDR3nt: TGTGCCAGCAGTTACCAGGGGACAGGGGCGACCCAGTACTTC
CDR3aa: CASSYQGTGATQYF

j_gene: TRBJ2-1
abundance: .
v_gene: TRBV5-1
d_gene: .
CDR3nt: TGCGCCAGCAGCCTCACTAGCTGCAATGAGCAGTTCTTC
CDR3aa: CASSLTSCNEQFF

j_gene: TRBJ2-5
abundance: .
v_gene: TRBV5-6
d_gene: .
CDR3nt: TGTGCCAGCAGCTTCGTGAAAGGGGAAGGAGAGACCCAGTACTTC
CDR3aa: CASSFVKGEGETQYF

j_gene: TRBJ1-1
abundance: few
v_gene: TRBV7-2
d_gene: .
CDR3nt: TGTGCCAGCAGCTTATACGGCACCCCTAATGAAGCTTTCTTT
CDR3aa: CASSLYGTPNEAFF

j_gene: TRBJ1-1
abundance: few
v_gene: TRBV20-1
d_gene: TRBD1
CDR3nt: TGCAGTGCTAGCCGGCAGGGGGACACTGAAGCTTTCTTT
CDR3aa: CSASRQGDTEAFF

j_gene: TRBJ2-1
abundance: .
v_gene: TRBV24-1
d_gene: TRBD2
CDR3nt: TGTGCCACCAGCGGGGGATTGGGGGGGAAGAATGAGCAGTTCTTC
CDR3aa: CATSGGLGGKNEQFF

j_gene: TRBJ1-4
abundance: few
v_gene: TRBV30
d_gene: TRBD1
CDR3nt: TGTGCCTGGAGTAAGAGGGGACAGACAGAAAAACTGTTTTTT
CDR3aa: CAWSKRGQTEKLFF

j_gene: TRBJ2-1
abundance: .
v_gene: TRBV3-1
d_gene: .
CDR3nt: TGTGCCAGCAGCCCCACGAGAGATGAGCAGTTCTTC
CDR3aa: CASSPTRDEQFF

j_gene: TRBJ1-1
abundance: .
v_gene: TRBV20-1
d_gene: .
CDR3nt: TGCAGTGCTAGAGACCCGACAGAGATGAACACTGAAGCTTTCTTT
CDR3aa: CSARDPTEMNTEAFF

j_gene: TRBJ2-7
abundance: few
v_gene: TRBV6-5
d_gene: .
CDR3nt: TGTGCCAGCAGTTACTCGGCCGGGACAAGAGCCTACGAGCAGTACTTC
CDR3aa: CASSYSAGTRAYEQYF

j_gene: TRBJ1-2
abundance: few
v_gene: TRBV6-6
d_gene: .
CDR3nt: TGTGCCAGCAGGACGGGTAACTATGGCTACACCTTC
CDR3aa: CASRTGNYGYTF

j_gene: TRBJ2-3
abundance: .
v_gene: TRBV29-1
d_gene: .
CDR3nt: TGCAGCGCCTCGGGACGATCCACAGATACGCAGTATTTT
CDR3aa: CSASGRSTDTQYF

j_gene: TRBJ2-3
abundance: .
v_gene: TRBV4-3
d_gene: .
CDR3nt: TGCGCCAGCAGCCAAAACGCCGGGCCTCCCACGGATACGCAGTATTTT
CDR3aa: CASSQNAGPPTDTQYF

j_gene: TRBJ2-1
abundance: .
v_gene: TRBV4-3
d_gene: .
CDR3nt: TGCGCCAGCAGCCAAGCGGGAGAGGTCTACAATGAGCAGTTCTTC
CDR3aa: CASSQAGEVYNEQFF

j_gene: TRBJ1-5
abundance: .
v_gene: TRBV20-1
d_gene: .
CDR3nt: TGCAGTGCTAGTACGGGGTCCGATGGGAGCAATCAGCCCCAGCATTTT
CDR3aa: CSASTGSDGSNQPQHF

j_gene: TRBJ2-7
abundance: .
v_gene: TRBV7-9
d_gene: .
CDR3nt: TGTGCCAGCAGCCAAACAACCTACGAGCAGTACTTC
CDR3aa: CASSQTTYEQYF

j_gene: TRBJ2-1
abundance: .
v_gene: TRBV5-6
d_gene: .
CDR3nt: TGTGCCAGCAGCCCGGGACCACAAACCGCTGACGAGCAGTTCTTC
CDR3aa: CASSPGPQTADEQFF

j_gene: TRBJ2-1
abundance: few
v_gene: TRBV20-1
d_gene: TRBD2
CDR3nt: TGCAGTGCGTCCGGGACTAGGGGATACAATGAGCAGTTCTTC
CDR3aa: CSASGTRGYNEQFF

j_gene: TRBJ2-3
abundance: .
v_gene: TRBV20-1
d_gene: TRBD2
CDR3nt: TGCAGTGCTCTAGCGGGAAGGATAGATACGCAGTATTTT
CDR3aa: CSALAGRIDTQYF